This T cell receptor (beta chain) was recovered during a study of T cells in women clearing cervical HPV infection (dated by TCRdb to 2016 to 2019). For context, the study as a whole: The cases were 20 to 30 women with histologically confirmed HPV16-related CIN3 or worse, and 2 of those women had invasive cancers. Controls were some 26 women whose single incident HPV16 infection cleared within 12 months without precancer or cancer developing. Blood from cases was collected at the visit where the lesion was first found, while blood from controls was collected once the infection could no longer be detected. Among cases, blood sampling came a median of roughly 150 days after lesion detection, with an interquartile range of roughly 85 to 200 days. Because only a few women had HLA typing data, the possibility that HLA type acted as a confounder could not be ruled out. An exploratory proof-of-principle case-control study, nested within the Guanacaste HPV Natural History Study in Costa Rica, was conducted to compare TCR repertoires across cervical HPV16 outcomes. Cases and controls were matched on age within five years and on year of sample collection. Cases had a median age of about 34 years and controls had a median age of around 40, with no significant differences in baseline characteristics. The parent cohort enrolled roughly 10,000 women aged 18 or older in Guanacaste, Costa Rica, during about 1993 to 1994 and followed them for more than 6 years. Five blinded duplicates per group were added as quality controls, giving some 60 samples: some 50 participants and 10 replicates.

Using the immunoSEQ assay, multiplex PCR amplified TCR beta CDR3 regions from an average of 1200 ng of genomic DNA per sample. The assay corrected primer bias using a complete synthetic TCR repertoire to establish an amplification baseline. The amplicons were sequenced using the Illumina platform. For the original study's pipeline: Sequences were error-corrected by clustering with frequency ratios and a modified nearest-neighbor algorithm, then analyzed in the immunoSEQ Analyzer with IMGT gene definitions. At each rarefaction depth, TCR richness and evenness were averaged across 20 rarefaction repeats, and samples with fewer sequences than that depth were excluded. V, D and J gene relative abundances were compared between groups with Wilcoxon rank sum tests, applying FDR correction. An intraclass correlation of 90% to 97% for TCR richness and an average of roughly 76% across 65 or so gene segments were obtained from the blinded duplicates. TCRdb re-hosts the immuneACCESS table, in-frame sequences only. Its copies lack some clones; in the studies checked, an unresolved V gene accounts for under half of them, and the cause for the rest is not known. The V and J calls and the clone size are those of that table, but D and trimming were determined from the DNA. The table for this sample records 36,000 or so clones. Less than 9.5% of the sample is taken by the ten largest.

Worth noting for this clone: The target of this receptor is not known. The read ends 3 residues shy of where the CDR3 ends; the end is completed using the germline J gene.

What the study reported, not specific to this receptor: Cases had lower TRBV6-7 relative abundance than controls (about 0.1% versus 0.15%; Bonferroni P = 0.0008). T-cell numbers per sample were unknown, so richness differences could reflect varying T-cell content rather than repertoire biology. CIN3+ cases had significantly higher TCR repertoire richness than controls across sequencing depths, but evenness did not differ between the groups. The cross-sectional design could not show whether associations preceded infection or resulted from it; effector/memory subsets and HPV-specific T cells were not isolated. Random forest classifiers combining richness and V gene abundances distinguished cases from controls with an estimated AUC of around 0.79.

Every participant had a single incident cervical HPV16 infection, and prevalent HPV16 infections were excluded. Cervical HPV DNA was detected with MY09/MY11 PCR, and genotyping was done by dot-blot hybridization. More than 14 mL of heparinized blood were centrifuged, and the buffy coat was split into aliquots, frozen at -30 degrees C, and then kept at -80 degrees C. QIAGEN kits were used to extract genomic DNA from the buffy coat specimens. CDR1 and CDR2 are read off the germline V gene (reference sequence) as DFQATT and SNEGSKA. Spanning cysteine to phenylalanine, the CDR3 consists of 14 amino acids. The DNA has 33 bases, all within the CDR3, and is read from base 1. The V and J ends are trimmed by 3 bases and 4 bases, leaving 13 bases between them.

This clonotype was sampled from a woman between 18 and 69 years old with a cervical HPV16 infection that either progressed to CIN3+ or cleared (not recorded which). The sample consisted of blood buffy coat. Recombination connected TRBV20-1 to TRBJ1-5; a weak D assignment points to TRBD1 (5 bases agree). The CDR3 reads CSARRGDWNQPQHF. The covered CDR3 bases are TGCAGTGCTAGGCGGGGGGATTGGAATCAGCCC.